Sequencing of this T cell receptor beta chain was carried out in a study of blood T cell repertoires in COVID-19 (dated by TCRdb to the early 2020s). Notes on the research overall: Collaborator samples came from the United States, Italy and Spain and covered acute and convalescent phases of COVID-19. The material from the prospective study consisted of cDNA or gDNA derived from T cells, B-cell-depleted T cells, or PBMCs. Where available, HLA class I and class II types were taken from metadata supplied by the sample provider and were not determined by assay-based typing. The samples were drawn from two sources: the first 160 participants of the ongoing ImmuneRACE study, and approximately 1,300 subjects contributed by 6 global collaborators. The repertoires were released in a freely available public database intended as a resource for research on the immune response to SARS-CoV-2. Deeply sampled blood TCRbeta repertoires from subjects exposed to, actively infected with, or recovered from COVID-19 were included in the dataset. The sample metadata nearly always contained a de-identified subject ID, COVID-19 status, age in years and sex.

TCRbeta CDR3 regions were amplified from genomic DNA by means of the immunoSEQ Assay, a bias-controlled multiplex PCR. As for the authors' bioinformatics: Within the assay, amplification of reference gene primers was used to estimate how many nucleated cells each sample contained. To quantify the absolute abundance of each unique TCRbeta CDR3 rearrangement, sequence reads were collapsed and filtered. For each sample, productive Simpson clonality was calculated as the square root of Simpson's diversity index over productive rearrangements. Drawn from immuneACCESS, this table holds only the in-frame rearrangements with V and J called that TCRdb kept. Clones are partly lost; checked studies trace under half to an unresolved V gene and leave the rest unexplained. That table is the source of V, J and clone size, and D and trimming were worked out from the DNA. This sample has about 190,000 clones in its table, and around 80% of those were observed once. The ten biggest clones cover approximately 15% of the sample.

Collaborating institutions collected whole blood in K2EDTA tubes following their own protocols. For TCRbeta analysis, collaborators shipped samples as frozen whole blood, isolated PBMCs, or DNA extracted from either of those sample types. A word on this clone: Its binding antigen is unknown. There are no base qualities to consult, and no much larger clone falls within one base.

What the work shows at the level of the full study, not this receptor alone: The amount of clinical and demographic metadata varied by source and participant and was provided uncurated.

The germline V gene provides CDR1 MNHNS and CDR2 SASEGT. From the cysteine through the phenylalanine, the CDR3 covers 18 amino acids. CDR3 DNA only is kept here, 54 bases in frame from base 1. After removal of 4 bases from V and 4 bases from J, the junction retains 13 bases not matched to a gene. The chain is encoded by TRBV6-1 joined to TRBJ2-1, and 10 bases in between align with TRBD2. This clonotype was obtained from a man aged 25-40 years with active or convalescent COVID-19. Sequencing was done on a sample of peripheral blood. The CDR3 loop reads CASSAAETAGGIYNEQFF. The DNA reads TGTGCCAGCAGTGCCGCCGAAACAGCGGGGGGGATTTACAATGAGCAGTTCTTC.